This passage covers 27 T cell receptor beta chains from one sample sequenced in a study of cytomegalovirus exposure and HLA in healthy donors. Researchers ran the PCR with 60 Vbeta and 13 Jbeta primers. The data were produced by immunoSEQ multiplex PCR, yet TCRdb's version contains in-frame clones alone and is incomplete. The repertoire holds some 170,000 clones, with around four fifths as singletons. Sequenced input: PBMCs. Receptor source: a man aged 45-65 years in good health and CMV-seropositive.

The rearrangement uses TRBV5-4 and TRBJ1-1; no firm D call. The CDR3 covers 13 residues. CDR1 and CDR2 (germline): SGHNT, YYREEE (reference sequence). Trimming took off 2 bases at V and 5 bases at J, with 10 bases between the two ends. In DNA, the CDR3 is TGTGCCAGCAGCTTCAAGCCTCATACTGAAGCTTTCTTT. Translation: CASSFKPHTEAFF.

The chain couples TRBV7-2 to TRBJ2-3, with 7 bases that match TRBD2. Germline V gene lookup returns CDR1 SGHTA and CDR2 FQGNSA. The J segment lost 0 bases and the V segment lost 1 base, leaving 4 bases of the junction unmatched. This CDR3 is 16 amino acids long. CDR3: CASSLVSGGSTDTQYF. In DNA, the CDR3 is TGTGCCAGCAGCTTAGTTTCGGGGGGAAGCACAGATACGCAGTATTTT.

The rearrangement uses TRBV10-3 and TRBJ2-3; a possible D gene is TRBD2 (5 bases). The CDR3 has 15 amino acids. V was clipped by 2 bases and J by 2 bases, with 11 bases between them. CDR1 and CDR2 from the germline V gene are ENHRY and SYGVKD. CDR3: CAISEVSVNTDTQYF. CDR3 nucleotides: TGTGCCATCAGTGAGGTTAGCGTGAACACAGATACGCAGTATTTT.

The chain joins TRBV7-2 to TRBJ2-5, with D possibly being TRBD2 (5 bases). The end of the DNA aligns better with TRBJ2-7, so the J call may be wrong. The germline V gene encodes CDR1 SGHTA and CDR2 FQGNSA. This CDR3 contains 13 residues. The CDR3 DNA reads TGTGCCAGCAGCTTAGACCTAGCTGGCGAGCAGTACTTC. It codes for CASSLDLAGEQYF.

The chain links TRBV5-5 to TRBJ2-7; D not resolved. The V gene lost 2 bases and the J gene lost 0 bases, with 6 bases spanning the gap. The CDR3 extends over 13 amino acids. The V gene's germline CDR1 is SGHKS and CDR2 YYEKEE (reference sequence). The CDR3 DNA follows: TGTGCCAGCAGCTTACAGAGCTCCTACGAGCAGTACTTC. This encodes CASSLQSSYEQYF.

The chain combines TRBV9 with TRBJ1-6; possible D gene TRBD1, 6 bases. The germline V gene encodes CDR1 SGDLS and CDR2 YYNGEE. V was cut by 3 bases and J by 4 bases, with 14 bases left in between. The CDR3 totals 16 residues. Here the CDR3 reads CASSARGGAYNSPLHF. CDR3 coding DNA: TGTGCCAGCAGCGCGAGGGGGGGCGCTTATAATTCACCCCTCCACTTT.

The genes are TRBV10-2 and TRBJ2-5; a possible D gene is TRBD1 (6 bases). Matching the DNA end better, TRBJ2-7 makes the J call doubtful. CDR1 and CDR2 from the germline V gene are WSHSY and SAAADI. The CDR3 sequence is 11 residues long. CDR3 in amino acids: CASSQGYEQYF. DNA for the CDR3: TGCGCCAGCAGTCAGGGGTACGAGCAGTACTTC.

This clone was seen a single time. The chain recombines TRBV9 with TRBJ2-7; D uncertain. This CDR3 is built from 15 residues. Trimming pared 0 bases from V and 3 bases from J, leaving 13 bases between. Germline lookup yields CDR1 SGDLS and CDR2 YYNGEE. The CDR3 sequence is CASSVATEPSYEQYF. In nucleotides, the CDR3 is TGTGCCAGCAGCGTAGCTACGGAGCCCAGCTACGAGCAGTACTTC.

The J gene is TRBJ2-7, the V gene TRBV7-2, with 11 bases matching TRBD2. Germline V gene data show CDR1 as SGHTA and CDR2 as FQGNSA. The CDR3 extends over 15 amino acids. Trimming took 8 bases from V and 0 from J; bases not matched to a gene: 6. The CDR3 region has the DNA TGTGCCAGCCACAGCCTAGCGGGGGGCTCCTACGAGCAGTACTTC. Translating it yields CASHSLAGGSYEQYF. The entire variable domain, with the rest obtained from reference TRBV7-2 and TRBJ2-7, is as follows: GAGVSQSPSNKVTEKGKDVELRCDPISGHTALYWYRQSLGQGLEFLIYFQGNSAPDKSGLPSDRFSAERTGGSVSTLTIQRTQQEDSAVYLCASHSLAGGSYEQYFGPGTRLTVT.

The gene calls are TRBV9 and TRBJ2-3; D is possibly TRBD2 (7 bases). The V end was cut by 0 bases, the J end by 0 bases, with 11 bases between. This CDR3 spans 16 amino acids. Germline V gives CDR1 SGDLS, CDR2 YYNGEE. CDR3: CASSVDAGASTDTQYF. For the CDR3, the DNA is TGTGCCAGCAGCGTAGATGCGGGGGCCAGCACAGATACGCAGTATTTT.

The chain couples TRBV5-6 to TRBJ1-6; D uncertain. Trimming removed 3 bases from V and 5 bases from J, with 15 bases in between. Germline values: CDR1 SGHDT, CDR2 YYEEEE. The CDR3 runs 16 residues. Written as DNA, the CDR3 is TGTGCCAGCAGCTCATCGCGGACTTTGGATAATTCACCCCTCCACTTT. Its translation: CASSSSRTLDNSPLHF. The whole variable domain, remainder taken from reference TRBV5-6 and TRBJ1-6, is DAGVTQSPTHLIKTRGQQVTLRCSPKSGHDTVSWYQQALGQGPQFIFQYYEEEERQRGNFPDRFSGHQFPNYSSELNVNALLLGDSALYLCASSSSRTLDNSPLHFGNGTRLTVT.

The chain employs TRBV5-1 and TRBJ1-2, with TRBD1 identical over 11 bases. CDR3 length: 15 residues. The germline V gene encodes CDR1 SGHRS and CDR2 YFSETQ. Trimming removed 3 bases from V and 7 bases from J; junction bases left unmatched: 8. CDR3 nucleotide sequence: TGCGCCAGCAGCTCCGGACAGGGGGCGTTCCCTGGCTACACCTTC. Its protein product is CASSSGQGAFPGYTF. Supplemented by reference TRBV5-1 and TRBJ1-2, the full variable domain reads KAGVTQTPRYLIKTRGQQVTLSCSPISGHRSVSWYQQTPGQGLQFLFEYFSETQRNKGNFPGRFSGRQFSNSRSEMNVSTLELGDSALYLCASSSGQGAFPGYTFGSGTRLTVV.

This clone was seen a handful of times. DNA of the CDR3: TGTGCCAGTAGTGTTGTTCAGGGAACTGAAGCTTTCTTT. This sequence encodes CASSVVQGTEAFF. V and J are TRBV19 and TRBJ1-1, with a weak D call TRBD1 (5 bases). The ends were cut back, 5 bases at V and 5 bases at J, with 12 bases in the middle. This CDR3 comprises 13 residues. Germline CDR1 is LNHDA and CDR2 is SQIVND (reference sequence).

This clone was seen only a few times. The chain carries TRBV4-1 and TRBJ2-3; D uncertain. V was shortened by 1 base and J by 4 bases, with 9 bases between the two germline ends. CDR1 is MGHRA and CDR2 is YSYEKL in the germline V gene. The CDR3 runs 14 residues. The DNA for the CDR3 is TGCGCCAGCAGCCAAGTGGGCCCGCCAGATACGCAGTATTTT. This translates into CASSQVGPPDTQYF.

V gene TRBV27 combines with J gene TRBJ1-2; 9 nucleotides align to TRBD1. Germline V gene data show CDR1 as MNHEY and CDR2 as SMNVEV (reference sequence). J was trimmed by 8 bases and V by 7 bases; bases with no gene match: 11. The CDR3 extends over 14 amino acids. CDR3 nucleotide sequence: TGTGCCAGCAACAGTCGGGACAGGGCCTGGGGCTACACCTTC. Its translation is CASNSRDRAWGYTF.

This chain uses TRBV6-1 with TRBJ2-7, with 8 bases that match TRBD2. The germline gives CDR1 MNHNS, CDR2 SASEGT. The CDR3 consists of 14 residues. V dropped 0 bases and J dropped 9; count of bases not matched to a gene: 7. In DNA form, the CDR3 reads TGTGCCAGCAGTGAAGCGGGACTAGAGATCGGGCAGTACTTC. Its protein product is CASSEAGLEIGQYF.

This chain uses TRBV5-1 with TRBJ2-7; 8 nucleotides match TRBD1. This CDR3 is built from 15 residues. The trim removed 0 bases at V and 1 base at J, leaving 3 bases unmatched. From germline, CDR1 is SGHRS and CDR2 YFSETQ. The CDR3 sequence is CASSLERTGSYEQYF. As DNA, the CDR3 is TGCGCCAGCAGCTTGGAGCGGACAGGGTCCTACGAGCAGTACTTC.

The CDR3 loop is CASSQVQGSAAFF. The CDR3 DNA reads TGCGCCAGCAGCCAAGTCCAGGGAAGTGCCGCTTTCTTT. The V call is TRBV4-3, the J call TRBJ1-1; D may be TRBD1 (5 bases). This CDR3 is built from 13 residues. Between the trimmed V and J ends, which lost 1 base and 11 bases, there was a span of 14 bases. Germline V lookup: CDR1 LGHNA, CDR2 YSLEER.

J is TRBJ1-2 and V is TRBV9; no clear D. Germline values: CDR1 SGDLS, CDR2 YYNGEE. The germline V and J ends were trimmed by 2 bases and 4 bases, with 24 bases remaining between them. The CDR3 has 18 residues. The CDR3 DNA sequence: TGTGCCAGCAGCGTCACTCCACGGGAAGGCCCGGGAGCCTATGGCTACACCTTC. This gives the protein CASSVTPREGPGAYGYTF.

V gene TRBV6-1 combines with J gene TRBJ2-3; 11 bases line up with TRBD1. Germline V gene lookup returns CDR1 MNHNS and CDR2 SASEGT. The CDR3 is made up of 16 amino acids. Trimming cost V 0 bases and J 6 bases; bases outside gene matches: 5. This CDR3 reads CASSEATGTGGDTQYF. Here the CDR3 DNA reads TGTGCCAGCAGTGAAGCCACCGGGACAGGGGGGGATACGCAGTATTTT.

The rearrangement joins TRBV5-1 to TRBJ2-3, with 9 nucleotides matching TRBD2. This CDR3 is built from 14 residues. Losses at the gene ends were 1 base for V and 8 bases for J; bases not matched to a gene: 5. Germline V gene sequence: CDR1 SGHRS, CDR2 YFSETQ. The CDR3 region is CASSLRREGSTQYF. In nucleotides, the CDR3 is TGCGCCAGCAGCTTGAGGCGGGAGGGTAGTACGCAGTATTTT.

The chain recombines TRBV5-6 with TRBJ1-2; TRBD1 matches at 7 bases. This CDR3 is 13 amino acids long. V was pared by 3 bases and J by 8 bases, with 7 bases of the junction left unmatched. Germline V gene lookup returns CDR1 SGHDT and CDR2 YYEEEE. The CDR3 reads CASSYTGVGGYTF. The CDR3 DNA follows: TGTGCCAGCAGCTATACAGGGGTAGGAGGCTACACCTTC.

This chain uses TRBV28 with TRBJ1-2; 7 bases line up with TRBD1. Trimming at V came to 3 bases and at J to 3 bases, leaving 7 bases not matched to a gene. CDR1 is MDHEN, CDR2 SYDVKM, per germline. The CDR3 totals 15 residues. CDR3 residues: CASSLGQGEYYGYTF. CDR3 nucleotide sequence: TGTGCCAGCAGTTTGGGCCAGGGGGAGTACTATGGCTACACCTTC.

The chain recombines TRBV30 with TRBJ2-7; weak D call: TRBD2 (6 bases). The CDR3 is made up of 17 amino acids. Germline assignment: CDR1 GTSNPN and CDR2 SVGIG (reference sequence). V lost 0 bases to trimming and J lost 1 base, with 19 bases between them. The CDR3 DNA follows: TGTGCCTGGAGTGTAATAATGGGGGGAACGGCATCCTACGAGCAGTACTTC. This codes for CAWSVIMGGTASYEQYF.

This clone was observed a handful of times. The CDR3 bases are TGCGCCAGCAGCCAAGATAAACAGGGGGCCACTGAAGCTTTCTTT. Protein: CASSQDKQGATEAFF. V usage is TRBV4-1 and J usage is TRBJ1-1; 9 bases map to TRBD1. V was clipped by 0 bases and J by 4 bases; unmatched bases: 3. The CDR3 totals 15 residues. Germline CDR1 MGHRA, CDR2 YSYEKL.

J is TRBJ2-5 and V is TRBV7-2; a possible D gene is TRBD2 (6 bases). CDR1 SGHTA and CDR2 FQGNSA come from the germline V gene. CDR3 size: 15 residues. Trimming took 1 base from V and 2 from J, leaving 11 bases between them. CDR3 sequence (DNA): TGTGCCAGCAGCTTAGTTAGCGGATTTCAAGAGACCCAGTACTTC. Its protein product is CASSLVSGFQETQYF.

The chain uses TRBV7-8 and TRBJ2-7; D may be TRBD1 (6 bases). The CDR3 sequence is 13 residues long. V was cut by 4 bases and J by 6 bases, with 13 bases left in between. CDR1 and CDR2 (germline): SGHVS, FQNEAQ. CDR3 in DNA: TGTGCCAGCAGCTACCAAACCAGGGGCGAGCAGTACTTC. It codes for CASSYQTRGEQYF.